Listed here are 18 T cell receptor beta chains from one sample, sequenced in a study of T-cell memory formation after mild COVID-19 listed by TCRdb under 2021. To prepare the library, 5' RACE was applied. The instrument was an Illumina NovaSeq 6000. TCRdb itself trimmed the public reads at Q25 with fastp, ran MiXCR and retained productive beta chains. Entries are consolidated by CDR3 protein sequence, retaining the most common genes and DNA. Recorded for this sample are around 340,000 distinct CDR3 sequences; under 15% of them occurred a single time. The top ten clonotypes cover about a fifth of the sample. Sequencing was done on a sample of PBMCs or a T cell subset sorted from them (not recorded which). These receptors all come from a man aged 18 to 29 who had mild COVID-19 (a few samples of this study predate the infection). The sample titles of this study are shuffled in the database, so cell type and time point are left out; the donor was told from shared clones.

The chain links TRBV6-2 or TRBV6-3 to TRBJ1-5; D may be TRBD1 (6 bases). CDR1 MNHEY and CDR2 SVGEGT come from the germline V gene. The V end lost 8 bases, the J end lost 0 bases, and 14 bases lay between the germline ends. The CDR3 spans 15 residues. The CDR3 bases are TGTGCCAGCGGCTCAGGGGAGGGTAGCAATCAGCCCCAGCATTTT. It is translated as CASGSGEGSNQPQHF.

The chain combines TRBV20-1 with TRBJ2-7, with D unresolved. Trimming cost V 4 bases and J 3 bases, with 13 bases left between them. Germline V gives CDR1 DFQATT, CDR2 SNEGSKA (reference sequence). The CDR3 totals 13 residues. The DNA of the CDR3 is TGCAGTGCTACCCCCAGAGCCCACTACGAGCAGTACGTC. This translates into CSATPRAHYEQYV.

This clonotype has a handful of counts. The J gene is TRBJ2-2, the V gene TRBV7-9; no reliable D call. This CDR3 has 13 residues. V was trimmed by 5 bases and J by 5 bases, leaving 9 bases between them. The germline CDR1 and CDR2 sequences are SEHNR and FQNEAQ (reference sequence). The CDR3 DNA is TGTGCCAGCAGCCCATCCGAAACCGGGGAGCTGTTTTTT. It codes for CASSPSETGELFF. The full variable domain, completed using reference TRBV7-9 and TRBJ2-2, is DTGVSQNPRHKITKRGQNVTFRCDPISEHNRLYWYRQTLGQGPEFLTYFQNEAQLEKSRLLSDRFSAERPKGSFSTLEIQRTEQGDSAMYLCASSPSETGELFFGEGSRLTVL.

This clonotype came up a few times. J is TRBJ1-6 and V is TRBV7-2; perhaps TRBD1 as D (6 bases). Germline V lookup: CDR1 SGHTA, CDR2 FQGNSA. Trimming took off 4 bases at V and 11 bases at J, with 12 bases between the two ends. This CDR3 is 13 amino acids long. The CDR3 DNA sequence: TGTGCCAGCAGCTCCAGACAGGTTACACCCCTCCACTTT. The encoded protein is CASSSRQVTPLHF.

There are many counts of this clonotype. For the CDR3, the DNA is TGTGCCAGCAGCCCCCGACAGGGTGGGATGGGCAATGAGCAGTTCTTC. Protein: CASSPRQGGMGNEQFF. V gene TRBV7-9 combines with J gene TRBJ2-1, with TRBD1 matching over 7 bases. Germline CDR1 reads SEHNR; CDR2 reads FQNEAQ (reference sequence). The V segment lost 5 bases and the J segment 6 bases; nucleotides outside the gene matches: 13. The CDR3 runs to 16 residues.

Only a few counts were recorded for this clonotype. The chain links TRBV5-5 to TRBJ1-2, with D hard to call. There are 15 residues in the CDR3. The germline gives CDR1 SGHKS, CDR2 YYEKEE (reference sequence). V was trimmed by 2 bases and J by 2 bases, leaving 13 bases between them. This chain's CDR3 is CASSFIGVANYGYTF. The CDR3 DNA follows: TGTGCCAGCAGCTTTATAGGAGTTGCCAACTATGGCTACACCTTC.

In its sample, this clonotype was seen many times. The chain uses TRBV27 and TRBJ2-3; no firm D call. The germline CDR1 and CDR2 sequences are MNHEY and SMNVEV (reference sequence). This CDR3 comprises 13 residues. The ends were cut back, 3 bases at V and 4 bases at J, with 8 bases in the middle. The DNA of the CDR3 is TGTGCCAGCAGTTTGTCTTGGGCAGATACGCAGTATTTT. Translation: CASSLSWADTQYF.

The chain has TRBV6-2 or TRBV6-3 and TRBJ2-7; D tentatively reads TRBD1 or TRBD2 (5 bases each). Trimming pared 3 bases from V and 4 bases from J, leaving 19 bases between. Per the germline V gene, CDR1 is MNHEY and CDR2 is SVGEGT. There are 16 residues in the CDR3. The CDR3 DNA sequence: TGTGCCAGCAGTTATGGGACCCTCGGCCCCTTATACGAGCAGTACGTC. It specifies CASSYGTLGPLYEQYV.

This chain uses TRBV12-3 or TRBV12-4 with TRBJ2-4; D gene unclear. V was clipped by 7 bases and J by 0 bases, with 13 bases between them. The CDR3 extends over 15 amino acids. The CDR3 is CASTRGDLAKNIQYF. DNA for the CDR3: TGTGCCAGCACCCGTGGTGATCTAGCCAAAAACATTCAGTACTTC.

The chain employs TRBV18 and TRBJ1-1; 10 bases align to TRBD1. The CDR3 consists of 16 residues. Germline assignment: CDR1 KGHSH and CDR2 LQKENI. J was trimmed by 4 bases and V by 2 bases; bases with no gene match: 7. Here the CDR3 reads CASSPGTGVWGTEAFF. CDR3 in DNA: TGTGCCAGCTCACCAGGGACAGGGGTTTGGGGCACTGAAGCTTTCTTT.

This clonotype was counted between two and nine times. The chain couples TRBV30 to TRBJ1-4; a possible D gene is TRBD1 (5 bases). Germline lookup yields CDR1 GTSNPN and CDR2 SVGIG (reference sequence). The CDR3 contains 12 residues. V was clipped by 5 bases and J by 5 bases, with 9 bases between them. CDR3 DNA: TGTGCCTGGGGGACTGGGAATGAAAAACTGTTTTTT. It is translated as CAWGTGNEKLFF. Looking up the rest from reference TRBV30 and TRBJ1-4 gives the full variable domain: SQTIHQWPATLVQPVGSPLSLECTVEGTSNPNLYWYRQAAGRGLQLLFYSVGIGQISSEVPQNLSASRPQDRQFILSSKKLLLSDSGFYLCAWGTGNEKLFFGSGTQLSVL.

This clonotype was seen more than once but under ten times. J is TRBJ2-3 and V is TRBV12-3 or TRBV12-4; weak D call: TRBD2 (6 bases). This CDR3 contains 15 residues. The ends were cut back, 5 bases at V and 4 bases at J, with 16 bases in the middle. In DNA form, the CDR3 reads TGTGCCAGCAGTCCCACCGGGAGAGGTCCAGATACGCAGTATTTT. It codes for CASSPTGRGPDTQYF.

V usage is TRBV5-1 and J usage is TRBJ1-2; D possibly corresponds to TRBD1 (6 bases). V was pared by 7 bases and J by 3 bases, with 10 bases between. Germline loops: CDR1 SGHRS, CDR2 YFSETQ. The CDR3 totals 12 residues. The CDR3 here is CASRQEYYGYTF. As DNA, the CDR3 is TGCGCCAGCCGACAGGAATACTATGGCTACACCTTC.

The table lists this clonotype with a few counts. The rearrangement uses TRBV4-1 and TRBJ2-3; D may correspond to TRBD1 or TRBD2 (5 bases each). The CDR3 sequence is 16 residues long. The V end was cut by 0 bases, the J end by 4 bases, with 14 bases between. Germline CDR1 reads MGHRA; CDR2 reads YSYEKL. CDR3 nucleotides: TGCGCCAGCAGCCAAGATGAGGGACGCGCCCCAGATACGCAGTATTTT. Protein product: CASSQDEGRAPDTQYF.

The chain's CDR3 is CSARAAGLRNTEAFF. CDR3 DNA: TGCAGTGCTAGAGCTGCGGGCCTTCGCAACACTGAAGCTTTCTTT. The V gene is TRBV20-1, the J gene TRBJ1-1; D is ambiguous. Germline V gene lookup returns CDR1 DFQATT and CDR2 SNEGSKA (reference sequence). The V and J ends lost 1 base and 2 bases respectively, with 14 bases between them. The CDR3 loop spans 15 amino acids.

For the CDR3, the DNA is TGTGCCAGCAGCTGGACAGGAAACACCATATATTTT. Its protein is CASSWTGNTIYF. The chain employs TRBV5-8 and TRBJ1-3; D is possibly TRBD1 (5 bases). Germline V gene lookup returns CDR1 SGHTS and CDR2 YDEGEE. This CDR3 has 12 residues. Trimming left V 3 bases short and J 4 bases short, with 5 bases between.

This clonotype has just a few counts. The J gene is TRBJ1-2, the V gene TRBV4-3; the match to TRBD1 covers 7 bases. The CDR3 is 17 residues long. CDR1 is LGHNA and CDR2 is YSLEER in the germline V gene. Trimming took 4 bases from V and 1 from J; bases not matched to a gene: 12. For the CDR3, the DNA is TGCGCCAGCAGCCTGAGGGGATCGGGACAGCTTAACTATGGCTACACCTTC. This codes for CASSLRGSGQLNYGYTF.

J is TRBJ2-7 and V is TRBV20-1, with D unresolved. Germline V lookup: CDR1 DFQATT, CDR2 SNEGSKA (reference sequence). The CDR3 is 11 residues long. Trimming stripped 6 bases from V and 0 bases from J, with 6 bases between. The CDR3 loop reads CSAAGSYEQYV. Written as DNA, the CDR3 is TGCAGTGCAGCCGGCTCCTACGAGCAGTACGTC.